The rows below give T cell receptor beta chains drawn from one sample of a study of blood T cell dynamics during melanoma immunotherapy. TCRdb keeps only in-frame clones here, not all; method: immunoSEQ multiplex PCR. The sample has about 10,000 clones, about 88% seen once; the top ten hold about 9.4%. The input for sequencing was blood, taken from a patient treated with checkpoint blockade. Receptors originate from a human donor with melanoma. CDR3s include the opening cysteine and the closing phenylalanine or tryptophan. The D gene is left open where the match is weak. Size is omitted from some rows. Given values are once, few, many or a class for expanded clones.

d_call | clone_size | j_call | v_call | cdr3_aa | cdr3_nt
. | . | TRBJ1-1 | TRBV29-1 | CSVAQTMNTEAFF | TGCAGCGTTGCCCAGACGATGAACACTGAAGCTTTCTTT
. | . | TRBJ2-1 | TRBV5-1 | CASSLGASNNEQFF | TGCGCCAGCAGCTTGGGGGCGTCCAACAATGAGCAGTTCTTC
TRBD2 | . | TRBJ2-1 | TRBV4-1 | CASRSLAGPFNNEQFF | TGCGCCAGCAGATCATTAGCGGGCCCCTTTAACAATGAGCAGTTCTTC
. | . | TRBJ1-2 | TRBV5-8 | CASSLSWVEGYTF | TGTGCCAGCAGCTTGAGCTGGGTAGAAGGCTACACCTTC
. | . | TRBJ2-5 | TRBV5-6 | CASSLRTGETQYF | TGTGCCAGCAGCCTTCGGACGGGAGAGACCCAGTACTTC
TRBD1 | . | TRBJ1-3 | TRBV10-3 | CAISPQQGAGNTIYF | TGTGCCATCAGTCCCCAGCAGGGGGCGGGAAACACCATATATTTT
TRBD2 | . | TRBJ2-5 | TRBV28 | CASSPTSGSGEETQYF | TGTGCCAGCAGTCCCACTAGCGGGAGTGGTGAAGAGACCCAGTACTTC
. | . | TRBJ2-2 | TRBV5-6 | CASSLARAGELFF | TGTGCCAGCAGCTTGGCCCGCGCCGGGGAGCTGTTTTTT
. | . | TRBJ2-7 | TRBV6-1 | CASSELGVSSYEQYF | TGTGCCAGCAGTGAACTCGGGGTAAGCTCCTACGAGCAGTACTTC
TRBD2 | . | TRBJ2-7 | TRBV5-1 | CASSSGLGLAVNYEQYF | TGCGCCAGCAGCTCCGGATTGGGACTAGCGGTAAACTACGAGCAGTACTTC
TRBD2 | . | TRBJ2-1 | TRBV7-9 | CASSSGLADYNEQFF | TGTGCCAGCAGCTCGGGACTAGCGGATTACAATGAGCAGTTCTTC
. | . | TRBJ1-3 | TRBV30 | CAWSVQSSSGNTIYF | TGTGCCTGGAGTGTACAAAGTAGCTCTGGAAACACCATATATTTT
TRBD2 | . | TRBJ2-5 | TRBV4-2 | CASSQELAGGPVVETQYF | TGTGCCAGCAGCCAAGAACTAGCGGGAGGGCCGGTAGTGGAGACCCAGTACTTC
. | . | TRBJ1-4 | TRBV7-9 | CASRVQGPSEKLFF | TGTGCCAGCAGAGTACAGGGTCCTAGTGAAAAACTGTTTTTT
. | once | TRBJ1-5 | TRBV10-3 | CAISDGQTNQPQHF | TGTGCCATCAGTGACGGACAGACTAATCAGCCCCAGCATTTT
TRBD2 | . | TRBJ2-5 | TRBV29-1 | CSGGSGGTGAQYF | TGCAGCGGAGGTAGCGGGGGGACCGGGGCCCAGTACTTC
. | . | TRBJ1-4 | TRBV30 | CAWRASRNEKLFF | TGTGCCTGGAGGGCCTCCCGCAATGAAAAACTGTTTTTT
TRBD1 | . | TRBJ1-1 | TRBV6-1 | CASSEALQGVTEAFF | TGTGCCAGCAGTGAAGCGCTTCAGGGGGTCACAGAAGCTTTCTTT
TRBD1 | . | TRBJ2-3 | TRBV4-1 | CASSQAGTGYTDTQYF | TGCGCCAGCAGCCAAGCCGGGACAGGGTACACAGATACGCAGTATTTT
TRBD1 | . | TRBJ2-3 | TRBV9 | CASSRPGQGSDTQYF | TGTGCCAGCAGCCGTCCCGGACAGGGCTCCGATACGCAGTATTTT
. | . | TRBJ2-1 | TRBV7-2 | CASNPSGGRNEQFF | TGTGCCAGCAACCCCTCGGGGGGCCGGAATGAGCAGTTCTTC
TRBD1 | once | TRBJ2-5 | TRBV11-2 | CASSLWDRGQETQYF | TGTGCCAGCAGCTTATGGGACAGGGGCCAAGAGACCCAGTACTTC
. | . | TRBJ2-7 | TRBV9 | CASSTRTDPREQYF | TGTGCCAGCAGCACCCGGACAGACCCAAGGGAGCAGTACTTC
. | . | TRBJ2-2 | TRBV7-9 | CASSPLPTNTGELFF | TGTGCCAGCAGCCCGCTACCAACGAACACCGGGGAGCTGTTTTTT
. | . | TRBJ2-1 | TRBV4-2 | CASSQDKGGYNEQFF | TGTGCCAGCAGCCAAGATAAGGGGGGTTACAATGAGCAGTTCTTC
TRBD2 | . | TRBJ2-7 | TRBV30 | CAWSGGGSSYEQYF | TGTGCCTGGAGCGGCGGGGGAAGCTCCTACGAGCAGTACTTC
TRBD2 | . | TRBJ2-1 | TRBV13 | CASSFPGGGNEQFF | TGTGCCAGCAGCTTCCCCGGGGGGGGCAATGAGCAGTTCTTC
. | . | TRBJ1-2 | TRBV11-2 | CASSPGPLANYGYTF | TGTGCCAGCAGCCCAGGACCTTTAGCTAACTATGGCTACACCTTC
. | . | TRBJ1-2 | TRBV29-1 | CSVQTTGGYTF | TGCAGCGTTCAGACGACGGGAGGCTACACCTTC
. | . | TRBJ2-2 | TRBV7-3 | CASSLEGGRTGELFF | TGTGCCAGCAGCTTAGAAGGGGGACGCACCGGGGAGCTGTTTTTT
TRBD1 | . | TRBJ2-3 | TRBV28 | CASSSTGFTDTQYF | TGTGCCAGCAGTTCGACAGGGTTCACAGATACGCAGTATTTT